The 2 T cell receptor beta chains reported below all come from one sample, sequenced in a study of blood T cell repertoires in COVID-19. Profiled with immunoSEQ multiplex PCR; TCRdb holds only in-frame clones, not every one. The repertoire holds over 85,000 clones, with roughly 91% as singletons. The sequenced sample consisted of peripheral blood. The receptors stem from a woman older than 75 with active COVID-19.

The rearrangement links TRBV18 to TRBJ2-6; no clear D. V dropped 3 bases and J dropped 0 bases, with 6 bases sitting between them. The CDR3 runs 15 residues. Germline loops: CDR1 KGHSH, CDR2 LQKENI. The CDR3 DNA is TGTGCCAGCTCACCCCTGAGCTCTGGGGCCAACGTCCTGACTTTC. It specifies CASSPLSSGANVLTF. Supplemented by reference TRBV18 and TRBJ2-6, the full variable domain reads NAGVMQNPRHLVRRRGQEARLRCSPMKGHSHVYWYRQLPEEGLKFMVYLQKENIIDESGMPKERFSAEFPKEGPSILRIQQVVRGDSAAYFCASSPLSSGANVLTFGAGSRLTVL.

The chain couples TRBV6-2 or TRBV6-3 to TRBJ2-1; TRBD2 is a possible D gene (5 bases). Trimming removed 5 bases at V and 10 bases at J, with 15 bases between. The CDR3 consists of 13 residues. CDR1 MNHEY and CDR2 SVGEGT come from the germline V gene. The DNA for the CDR3 is TGTGCCAGCAGTCCGGACTGGGTCGGGGAGCAGTTCTTC. It translates to CASSPDWVGEQFF.